This is a list of T cell receptor beta chains from one sample in a study of technical replicates of blood from several donors. Repertoires were generated with immunoSEQ multiplex PCR, while TCRdb's copy carries only in-frame clones and drops some. This table holds tens of thousands of clones, approximately 86% found once. The sample was PBMCs. All receptors come from a human donor in good health. Some clones in this sample may be carry-over from other donors' samples. Each CDR3 is given with its conserved first and last residue. D genes are given only for firm matches. Some rows mark clone size as missing; the rest say once, few, many or name a class of expanded clone.

d_gene	abundance	v_gene	j_gene	len	CDR3aa	CDR3nt
TRBD2	once	TRBV30	TRBJ2-7	14	CAWSFPTSGTEQYF	TGTGCCTGGAGTTTCCCGACTAGCGGGACAGAGCAGTACTTC
TRBD1	NA	TRBV11-2	TRBJ1-4	14	CASSLQQGGEKLFF	TGTGCCAGCAGCTTACAACAGGGGGGGGAAAAACTGTTTTTT
NA	NA	TRBV5-6	TRBJ1-6	13	CASRRAENSPLHF	TGTGCCAGCAGGAGGGCAGAGAATTCACCCCTCCACTTT
NA	NA	TRBV6-6	TRBJ1-1	16	CASSYTKHRGNTEAFF	TGTGCCAGCAGTTACACTAAACACCGGGGGAACACTGAAGCTTTCTTT
TRBD2	NA	TRBV10-2	TRBJ2-7	13	CASSLAGYGEQYF	TGCGCCAGCAGCTTAGCGGGGTATGGCGAGCAGTACTTC
NA	NA	TRBV6-5	TRBJ1-1	16	CASSSHTLTGSTEAFF	TGTGCCAGCAGTTCCCATACGTTGACAGGCTCCACTGAAGCTTTCTTT
TRBD2	NA	TRBV5-8	TRBJ2-7	16	CASSLVASGGSYEQYF	TGTGCCAGCAGCTTGGTTGCTAGCGGAGGGTCCTACGAGCAGTACTTC
TRBD2	NA	TRBV4-1	TRBJ2-1	15	CASSHLAGGNNEQFF	TGCGCCAGCAGCCACCTAGCGGGGGGGAACAATGAGCAGTTCTTC
NA	NA	TRBV11-2	TRBJ2-2	14	CASSLLGVAGELFF	TGTGCCAGCAGCTTATTGGGCGTCGCCGGGGAGCTGTTTTTT
NA	NA	TRBV7-9	TRBJ1-2	13	CASSPSRIYGYTF	TGTGCCAGCAGCCCCTCCAGGATCTATGGCTACACCTTC
TRBD2	NA	TRBV10-3	TRBJ2-1	14	CAISPLAEIGEQFF	TGTGCCATCAGCCCACTAGCGGAGATCGGTGAGCAGTTCTTC
NA	NA	TRBV5-4	TRBJ1-6	14	CASSLAQGNSPLHF	TGTGCCAGCAGCTTGGCACAGGGTAATTCACCCCTCCACTTT
TRBD1	NA	TRBV18	TRBJ1-4	17	CASSPRSAGQRNEKLFF	TGTGCCAGCTCACCACGCTCGGCGGGACAGAGAAATGAAAAACTGTTTTTT
TRBD1	NA	TRBV7-6	TRBJ2-7	17	CASSIHRDRGLGDEQYF	TGTGCCAGCAGCATCCACCGGGACAGGGGGCTCGGGGACGAGCAGTACTTC
NA	NA	TRBV5-4	TRBJ2-5	12	CASSPRGETQYF	TGTGCCAGCAGTCCGAGAGGAGAGACCCAGTACTTC
NA	once	TRBV7-8	TRBJ2-7	14	CASSLGRGTYEQYF	TGTGCCAGCAGCTTAGGGAGGGGAACCTACGAGCAGTACTTC
TRBD1	NA	TRBV11-3	TRBJ2-2	16	CASSAHRGRMAGELFF	TGTGCCAGCAGCGCTCACAGGGGGCGGATGGCCGGGGAGCTGTTTTTT
TRBD1	NA	TRBV2	TRBJ1-1	13	CASSVPGQVEAFF	TGTGCCAGCAGTGTCCCGGGACAGGTTGAAGCTTTCTTT
TRBD2	NA	TRBV7-3	TRBJ2-2	17	CASSLTKSGSNTGELFF	TGTGCCAGCAGCTTAACGAAAAGCGGGAGTAACACCGGGGAGCTGTTTTTT
NA	medium-sized	TRBV5-4	TRBJ2-7	15	CASSLDAGYSYEQYF	TGTGCCAGCAGCTTGGATGCAGGATACTCCTACGAGCAGTACTTC
NA	NA	TRBV5-1	TRBJ2-5	14	CASSLQTSQETQYF	TGCGCCAGCAGCTTGCAGACTTCCCAAGAGACCCAGTACTTC
TRBD1	NA	TRBV5-1	TRBJ2-5	14	CASSSQGVQETQYF	TGCGCCAGCAGTAGCCAGGGGGTACAAGAGACCCAGTACTTC